These 9 T cell receptor beta chains were all obtained from the same sample, sequenced in a study of persistence of HIV-infected CD4 T cells. The immunoSEQ assay was version 4, run in survey mode. Here immunoSEQ multiplex PCR was the method, and the copy in TCRdb shows in-frame clones only, minus some. Of 50,000 or so clones listed, 70% to 80% were seen once; the top ten hold less than 3%. These receptors have no identified antigens. The stimulus was lysate of CMV-infected fibroblasts, approximately 9.6 ug/mL. CD40L-negative CD69-negative CD45RO-high memory CD4+ T cells were sorted as populations depleted of antigen-responding cells. The sequences come from CD4+ T cells sorted from PBMCs after approximately 19-hour stimulation, collected from a patient who received antiretroviral therapy. The receptors derive from an adult man with HIV who was CMV-seropositive.

This clone was picked up one time. The chain recombines TRBV19 with TRBJ2-2, with no clear D. Per the germline V gene, CDR1 is LNHDA and CDR2 is SQIVND (reference sequence). The CDR3 is 15 amino acids. V lost 1 base and J 2 bases, leaving 8 bases between the germline ends. CDR3 residues: CASSIGAGNTGELFF. CDR3 sequence (DNA): TGTGCCAGTAGTATAGGGGCTGGTAACACCGGGGAGCTGTTTTTT.

The gene calls are TRBV20-1 and TRBJ2-3; D is undetermined. The CDR3 runs 11 residues. Germline V gene sequence: CDR1 DFQATT, CDR2 SNEGSKA (reference sequence). The V end lost 6 bases, the J end lost 4 bases, and 8 bases lay between the germline ends. The CDR3: CSAPRADTQYF. In DNA form, the CDR3 reads TGCAGTGCCCCCCGGGCAGATACGCAGTATTTT.

The J gene is TRBJ2-1, the V gene TRBV29-1; 7 positions agree with TRBD2. J was trimmed by 2 bases and V by 4 bases; bases with no gene match: 8. CDR1 and CDR2 (germline): SQVTM, ANQGSEA. The CDR3 runs 15 residues. This chain's CDR3 is CSVVPGRNTYNEQFF. The CDR3 nucleotides read TGCAGCGTTGTACCCGGGAGGAATACCTACAATGAGCAGTTCTTC.

This clone showed up just a few times. V is TRBV6-5 and J is TRBJ2-2; D is uncertain. This CDR3 is 11 amino acids long. Germline-derived CDR1 and CDR2 are MNHEY and SVGAGI. Trimming took 6 bases from V and 3 from J, leaving 2 bases between them. The CDR3 region has the DNA TGTGCCAGCAGGGACACCGGGGAGCTGTTTTTT. This codes for CASRDTGELFF.

The chain uses TRBV12-3 or TRBV12-4 and TRBJ1-1; D remains unclear. V was cut by 5 bases and J by 11 bases, with 15 bases left in between. This CDR3 has 12 amino acids. Here the CDR3 reads CASSPPALGAFF. In DNA form, the CDR3 reads TGTGCCAGCAGTCCCCCAGCGCTTGGGGCTTTCTTT.

This rearrangement joins TRBV7-2 to TRBJ2-6; no clear D. The CDR3 spans 16 residues. V was shortened by 2 bases and J by 3 bases, with 11 bases between the two germline ends. Germline assignment: CDR1 SGHTA and CDR2 FQGNSA. The CDR3 DNA sequence: TGTGCCAGCAGCTTACGAGAAGATCGTGGGGCCAACGTCCTGACTTTC. Translating it yields CASSLREDRGANVLTF.

This sequence joins TRBV15 and TRBJ1-1; D is ambiguous. The germline V gene has CDR1 LNHNV and CDR2 YYDKDF (reference sequence). CDR3 length: 14 amino acids. V was trimmed by 0 bases and J by 7 bases, leaving 12 bases between them. CDR3 protein: CATSRDSRLFEAFF. The CDR3 DNA is TGTGCCACCAGCAGAGATAGTCGACTGTTTGAAGCTTTCTTT. The whole variable domain, filled in from reference TRBV15 and TRBJ1-1, reads DAMVIQNPRYQVTQFGKPVTLSCSQTLNHNVMYWYQQKSSQAPKLLFHYYDKDFNNEADTPDNFQSRRPNTSFCFLDIRSPGLGDTAMYLCATSRDSRLFEAFFGQGTRLTVV.

This clone was detected only a few times. This rearrangement joins TRBV2 to TRBJ2-5; the D gene is possibly TRBD2 (6 bases). This CDR3 comprises 16 residues. Germline lookup yields CDR1 SNHLY and CDR2 FYNNEI. V dropped 2 bases and J dropped 3 bases, with 16 bases sitting between them. The CDR3: CASSEMPAGRKETQYF. CDR3 sequence (DNA): TGTGCCAGCAGTGAAATGCCGGCAGGGAGGAAAGAGACCCAGTACTTC.

The chain couples TRBV10-3 to TRBJ1-2, with TRBD1 matching over 7 bases. Germline V gene sequence: CDR1 ENHRY, CDR2 SYGVKD. Trimming cost V 1 base and J 6 bases; bases outside gene matches: 5. CDR3 length equals 14 residues. CDR3 DNA: TGTGCCATCAGTGAGTTCTCTGACAGGGATGGCTACACCTTC. This sequence encodes CAISEFSDRDGYTF.